A single sample gave rise to the 10 T cell receptor beta chains below, sequenced in a study of PD-1 blockade in classical Hodgkin lymphoma. Assay: immunoSEQ multiplex PCR; the TCRdb copy retains only in-frame clones and omits some. This table holds about 100,000 clones, 75% to 90% found once. Relapse after autologous stem cell transplantation occurred in every patient, and brentuximab vedotin exposure varied. The starting material was peripheral blood mononuclear cells (PBMCs), obtained before the second cycle of nivolumab. These receptors originate from a human donor with classical Hodgkin lymphoma.

CDR3: CASSGVRNYGYTF. The CDR3 DNA follows: TGTGCCAGCAGCGGGGTGAGAAACTATGGCTACACCTTC. The genes are TRBV9 and TRBJ1-2; D gene ambiguous. The CDR3 is 13 residues long. Trimming left V 3 bases short and J 2 bases short, with 8 bases between. The germline V gene has CDR1 SGDLS and CDR2 YYNGEE. Variable domain in full (rest from reference TRBV9 and TRBJ1-2): DSGVTQTPKHLITATGQRVTLRCSPRSGDLSVYWYQQSLDQGLQFLIQYYNGEERAKGNILERFSAQQFPDLHSELNLSSLELGDSALYFCASSGVRNYGYTFGSGTRLTVV.

The V and J genes are TRBV29-1 and TRBJ1-4, with D possibly being TRBD1 (6 bases). The length of the CDR3 is 15 residues. Germline V gene data show CDR1 as SQVTM and CDR2 as ANQGSEA. Between the trimmed V and J ends, which lost 7 bases and 7 bases, there was a span of 22 bases. As DNA, the CDR3 is TGCAGCGCCGCCCTAAGTGGGGGGCTAGGTGAAAAACTGTTTTTT. This encodes CSAALSGGLGEKLFF.

The chain's CDR3 is CASSLVSRTGELFF. The CDR3 DNA reads as TGTGCCAGCAGCTTAGTTAGCCGTACCGGGGAGCTGTTTTTT. The chain links TRBV7-9 to TRBJ2-2; D is unresolved. V was cut by 1 base and J by 5 bases, with 8 bases left in between. The length of the CDR3 is 14 residues. Germline loops: CDR1 SEHNR, CDR2 FQNEAQ (reference sequence). The variable domain in full, with the rest retrieved from reference TRBV7-9 and TRBJ2-2, is DTGVSQNPRHKITKRGQNVTFRCDPISEHNRLYWYRQTLGQGPEFLTYFQNEAQLEKSRLLSDRFSAERPKGSFSTLEIQRTEQGDSAMYLCASSLVSRTGELFFGEGSRLTVL.

In its sample, this clone was seen once. The chain combines TRBV15 with TRBJ2-7; the D is unclear. V lost 0 bases to trimming and J lost 2 bases, with 5 bases between them. From germline, CDR1 is LNHNV and CDR2 YYDKDF (reference sequence). The CDR3 length is 13 residues. CDR3 bases: TGTGCCACCAGCAGAGACCCCCCCTACGAGCAGTACTTC. This translates into CATSRDPPYEQYF.

The rearrangement joins TRBV18 to TRBJ1-3; D is undetermined. CDR3 length: 16 residues. With 8 bases removed from V and 4 bases from J, the gap between germline ends came to 21 bases. From germline, CDR1 is KGHSH and CDR2 LQKENI. CDR3 bases: TGTGCCAGCCCAAAGGGTCAGAACCTTTCGGGAAACACCATATATTTT. It codes for CASPKGQNLSGNTIYF.

The chain joins TRBV28 to TRBJ1-1; 9 bases agree with TRBD1. This CDR3 has 14 residues. V was pared by 7 bases and J by 5 bases, with 8 bases of the junction left unmatched. Germline V gene lookup returns CDR1 MDHEN and CDR2 SYDVKM. CDR3 loop: CASIGRTGETEAFF. Here the CDR3 DNA reads TGTGCCAGCATAGGTCGGACAGGGGAAACTGAAGCTTTCTTT.

The chain has TRBV5-4 and TRBJ2-7, with 9 bases fitting TRBD2. The CDR3 runs 14 residues. V shed 8 bases, J shed 5 bases, and the junction held 11 bases outside the gene matches. Germline V gene lookup returns CDR1 SGHNT and CDR2 YYREEE (reference sequence). The CDR3 coding sequence is TGTGCCAGTAGGCTCGGCGGGGGGGCCCACGAGCAGTACTTC. Translation gives CASRLGGGAHEQYF.

This sequence joins TRBV4-2 and TRBJ1-3; possible D gene TRBD1, 6 bases. Deletions cut 4 bases from V and 4 bases from J, with 14 bases between. CDR3 length equals 15 residues. Germline V gene lookup returns CDR1 LGHNA and CDR2 YNFKEQ. The CDR3 DNA follows: TGTGCCAGCAGCCCTGAACGGGGGCAAGGAAACACCATATATTTT. It is translated as CASSPERGQGNTIYF.

The chain uses TRBV30 and TRBJ1-2, with TRBD1 matching 10 bases. J was trimmed by 7 bases and V by 7 bases; bases with no gene match: 9. CDR1 is GTSNPN and CDR2 is SVGIG in the germline V gene (reference sequence). The CDR3 runs to 13 residues. The CDR3 DNA reads TGTGCCTCTTACCGGGACAGGGGTTTTGGCTACACCTTC. Protein product: CASYRDRGFGYTF.

V usage is TRBV19 and J usage is TRBJ1-6; 7 bases are shared with TRBD1. The germline gives CDR1 LNHDA, CDR2 SQIVND (reference sequence). This CDR3 spans 14 amino acids. The V gene end was trimmed by 6 bases and the J gene end by 8 bases; junction bases not matched to a gene: 7. CDR3 sequence: CASSPGQTDSPLHF. The CDR3 coding sequence is TGTGCCAGTAGCCCGGGACAGACCGATTCACCCCTCCACTTT.